The present T cell receptor (beta chain) was sequenced within a study of blood T cells in healthy people across ages. Notes on the study in general: In older individuals, TCR beta diversity per million T cells was lower, falling roughly linearly with age. Higher diversity, along with more naive CD4+ cells, distinguished long-lived donors from aged donors.

CDR3 length: 15 amino acids. With V trimmed by 0 bases and J by 6 bases, 7 bases remained unmatched. Per germline, CDR1 DFQATT and CDR2 SNEGSKA (reference sequence). Comments on this clonotype: Its antigen is unknown.

For the second PCR, which ran for roughly 7 to 11 cycles, a sample-barcoded 5' primer and a J-beta primer mix were used. TCRdb itself ran the 5' RACE reads through MiXCR, one entry per CDR3 protein. The table includes more than 1,000,000 distinct CDR3 sequences, under 30% detected once. This sample also appeared in a second study, on T cells of mothers and their children. According to that study: Biologically related mothers and children overlapped slightly more than unrelated pairs, a non-significant difference. There was no detection of any persistent microchimeric T cell clones.

The rearrangement links TRBV20-1 to TRBJ1-5; 8 bases agree with TRBD1. The sequence came from a girl aged 2 to 9 in good health. Input material: blood. This CDR3 reads CSARDTAGGVQPQHF. CDR3 nucleotide sequence: TGCAGTGCTAGAGATACGGCAGGGGGCGTTCAGCCCCAGCATTTT.